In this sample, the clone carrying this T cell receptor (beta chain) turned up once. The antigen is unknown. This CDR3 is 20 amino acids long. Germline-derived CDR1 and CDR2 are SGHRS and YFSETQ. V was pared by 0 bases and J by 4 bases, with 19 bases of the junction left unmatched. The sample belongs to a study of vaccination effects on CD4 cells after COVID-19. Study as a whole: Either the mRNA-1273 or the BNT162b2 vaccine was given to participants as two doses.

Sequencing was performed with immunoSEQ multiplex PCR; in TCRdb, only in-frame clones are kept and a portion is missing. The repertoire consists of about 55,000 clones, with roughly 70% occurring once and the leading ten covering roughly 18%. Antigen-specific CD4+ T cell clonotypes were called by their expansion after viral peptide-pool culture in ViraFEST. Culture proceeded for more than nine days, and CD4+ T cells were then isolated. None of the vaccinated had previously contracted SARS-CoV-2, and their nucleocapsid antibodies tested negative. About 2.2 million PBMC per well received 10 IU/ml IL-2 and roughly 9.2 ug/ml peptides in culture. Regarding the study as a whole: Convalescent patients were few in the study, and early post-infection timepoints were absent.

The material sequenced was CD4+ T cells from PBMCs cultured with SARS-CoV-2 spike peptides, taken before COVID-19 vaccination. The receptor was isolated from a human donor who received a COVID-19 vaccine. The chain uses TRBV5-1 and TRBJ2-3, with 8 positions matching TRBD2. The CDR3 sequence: CASSLAMGASRGGHADTQYF. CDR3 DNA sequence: TGCGCCAGCAGCTTGGCCATGGGAGCGAGTCGGGGGGGCCACGCAGATACGCAGTATTTT.